The rows below give T cell receptor beta chains drawn from one sample of a study of blood T cell repertoires in COVID-19. Sequencing used immunoSEQ multiplex PCR; TCRdb keeps in-frame clones, though not all of them. There are tens of thousands of clones in the sample; about 85% occur only once, and around 3.8% lies in the top ten. Sequencing was done on a sample of peripheral blood. All receptors derive from a woman of 80 years or more with acute or convalescent COVID-19. The CDR3 runs from the conserved cysteine through the conserved F or W. Fields, in order: CDR3 length, D gene, J gene, V gene, clone size, CDR3 DNA, CDR3 protein. D genes are given only for firm matches. The size of a clone is reported for some rows only, either as once, few or many, or as a class for expanded clones.

cdr3_length: 14
d_call: -
j_call: TRBJ1-4
v_call: TRBV30
clone_size: -
cdr3_nt: TGTGCCTGCGGACAGTTCCCACTAAATGAAAAACTGTTTTTT
cdr3_aa: CACGQFPLNEKLFF

cdr3_length: 13
d_call: -
j_call: TRBJ2-7
v_call: TRBV11-2
clone_size: -
cdr3_nt: TGTGCCAGCAGCTTGGCCGTGGAGAGCGAGCAGTACTTC
cdr3_aa: CASSLAVESEQYF

cdr3_length: 14
d_call: -
j_call: TRBJ2-7
v_call: TRBV5-1
clone_size: few
cdr3_nt: TGCGCCAGCAGCAAAAGCCGGGGAGACTACGAGCAGTACTTC
cdr3_aa: CASSKSRGDYEQYF

cdr3_length: 13
d_call: -
j_call: TRBJ1-4
v_call: TRBV2
clone_size: -
cdr3_nt: TGTGCCACTAACAGGGTGGCTAATGAAAAACTGTTTTTT
cdr3_aa: CATNRVANEKLFF

cdr3_length: 14
d_call: TRBD1
j_call: TRBJ1-6
v_call: TRBV5-1
clone_size: -
cdr3_nt: TGCGCCAGCAGCTCGGCAGGGGGGAGTTCACCCCTCCACTTT
cdr3_aa: CASSSAGGSSPLHF

cdr3_length: 19
d_call: TRBD2
j_call: TRBJ2-3
v_call: TRBV7-9
clone_size: -
cdr3_nt: TGTGCCAGCAGCTCGTCGGGGGCGGGAGGACTATCCAGCACAGATACGCAGTATTTT
cdr3_aa: CASSSSGAGGLSSTDTQYF

cdr3_length: 13
d_call: TRBD1
j_call: TRBJ2-3
v_call: TRBV12-3/TRBV12-4
clone_size: -
cdr3_nt: TGTGCCAGCAGCCTGGACAGGGCAGATACGCAGTATTTT
cdr3_aa: CASSLDRADTQYF

cdr3_length: 13
d_call: -
j_call: TRBJ1-6
v_call: TRBV30
clone_size: -
cdr3_nt: TGTGCCTGCGTACAGGGAAGCAATTCACCCCTCCACTTT
cdr3_aa: CACVQGSNSPLHF

cdr3_length: 14
d_call: -
j_call: TRBJ1-3
v_call: TRBV7-2
clone_size: -
cdr3_nt: TGTGCCAGCAGCGCAAGGACAGCTGGAAACACCATATATTTT
cdr3_aa: CASSARTAGNTIYF

cdr3_length: 13
d_call: -
j_call: TRBJ2-7
v_call: TRBV7-6
clone_size: -
cdr3_nt: TGTGCCAGCAGCCCCAATCCAGGCTACGAGCAGTACTTC
cdr3_aa: CASSPNPGYEQYF

cdr3_length: 13
d_call: -
j_call: TRBJ1-2
v_call: TRBV11-1
clone_size: -
cdr3_nt: TGTGCCAGCAGCCAACTATCAGAGGCCGGCTACACCTTC
cdr3_aa: CASSQLSEAGYTF

cdr3_length: 16
d_call: TRBD2
j_call: TRBJ2-5
v_call: TRBV11-2
clone_size: -
cdr3_nt: TGTGCCAGCAGCCGATTGGGGGGGGGAGCACAAGAGACCCAGTACTTC
cdr3_aa: CASSRLGGGAQETQYF

cdr3_length: 15
d_call: -
j_call: TRBJ1-5
v_call: TRBV5-1
clone_size: -
cdr3_nt: TGCGCCAGCAGCTTGGACAGTTACAGCAATCAGCCCCAGCATTTT
cdr3_aa: CASSLDSYSNQPQHF

cdr3_length: 10
d_call: -
j_call: TRBJ1-1
v_call: TRBV5-5
clone_size: once
cdr3_nt: TGTGCCAGTGGACTGACTGAAGCTTTCTTT
cdr3_aa: CASGLTEAFF

cdr3_length: 16
d_call: TRBD2
j_call: TRBJ2-1
v_call: TRBV7-8
clone_size: -
cdr3_nt: TGTGCCAGCAGCTTAGAGGGCGGGGGGGACTACAATGAGCAGTTCTTC
cdr3_aa: CASSLEGGGDYNEQFF

cdr3_length: 17
d_call: TRBD1
j_call: TRBJ1-5
v_call: TRBV20-1
clone_size: -
cdr3_nt: TGCAGTGCTAGTTCGACGGCCGGACAGGCGATCCAACAGCCCCAGCATTTT
cdr3_aa: CSASSTAGQAIQQPQHF

cdr3_length: 12
d_call: TRBD2
j_call: TRBJ2-1
v_call: TRBV7-3
clone_size: -
cdr3_nt: TGTGCCAGCAGCTTACTAGCGGGGGAACAGTTCTTC
cdr3_aa: CASSLLAGEQFF

cdr3_length: 14
d_call: TRBD1
j_call: TRBJ1-1
v_call: TRBV6-5
clone_size: -
cdr3_nt: TGTGCCAGCAGCCTGGACAGGGTCAACACTGAAGCTTTCTTT
cdr3_aa: CASSLDRVNTEAFF

cdr3_length: 14
d_call: -
j_call: TRBJ1-4
v_call: TRBV6-2/TRBV6-3
clone_size: -
cdr3_nt: TGTGCCAGCAGTTGGACGGCGGGGAGAGAAAAACTGTTTTTT
cdr3_aa: CASSWTAGREKLFF

cdr3_length: 14
d_call: TRBD2
j_call: TRBJ2-5
v_call: TRBV5-1
clone_size: few
cdr3_nt: TGCGCCAGCAGTGGGACTAGCGGGGTGGAGACCCAGTACTTC
cdr3_aa: CASSGTSGVETQYF

cdr3_length: 14
d_call: -
j_call: TRBJ1-1
v_call: TRBV6-2/TRBV6-3
clone_size: few
cdr3_nt: TGTGCCAGCAGTTACCCCGGCGGCACCACTGAAGCTTTCTTT
cdr3_aa: CASSYPGGTTEAFF

cdr3_length: 12
d_call: -
j_call: TRBJ1-5
v_call: TRBV19
clone_size: -
cdr3_nt: TGTGCCAGTAGCCCCGAAGGGGATCGCCAGCATTTT
cdr3_aa: CASSPEGDRQHF

cdr3_length: 19
d_call: TRBD2
j_call: TRBJ2-1
v_call: TRBV10-3
clone_size: -
cdr3_nt: TGTGCCATCAGTGAGTCGAGGACTAGCGGGGGTTTTTCTTACAATGAGCAGTTCTTC
cdr3_aa: CAISESRTSGGFSYNEQFF

cdr3_length: 15
d_call: TRBD2
j_call: TRBJ2-2
v_call: TRBV29-1
clone_size: -
cdr3_nt: TGCAGCTTCCGGCCTAGCGGGAGTAGCACCGGGGAGCTGTTTTTT
cdr3_aa: CSFRPSGSSTGELFF

cdr3_length: 16
d_call: TRBD2
j_call: TRBJ2-1
v_call: TRBV27
clone_size: -
cdr3_nt: TGTGCCAGCCGGGGGACTAGCGGGAGTTTTTTCCATGAGCAGTTCTTC
cdr3_aa: CASRGTSGSFFHEQFF

cdr3_length: 14
d_call: TRBD2
j_call: TRBJ2-1
v_call: TRBV30
clone_size: -
cdr3_nt: TGTGCCTGGAGCTTGGGACTAGCGGGAAAGGAGCAGTTCTTC
cdr3_aa: CAWSLGLAGKEQFF

cdr3_length: 13
d_call: -
j_call: TRBJ2-1
v_call: TRBV2
clone_size: -
cdr3_nt: TGTGCCAGCAGTGATGCCCTACTAGTGGGGGCGTTCTTC
cdr3_aa: CASSDALLVGAFF

cdr3_length: 14
d_call: TRBD2
j_call: TRBJ2-1
v_call: TRBV18
clone_size: -
cdr3_nt: TGTGCCAGCTCCGTAGCGGGAATCACCGATGAGCAGTTCTTC
cdr3_aa: CASSVAGITDEQFF

cdr3_length: 14
d_call: -
j_call: TRBJ2-3
v_call: TRBV2
clone_size: -
cdr3_nt: TGTGCCAGCAGTGAGCGGACTAACACAGATACGCAGTATTTT
cdr3_aa: CASSERTNTDTQYF

cdr3_length: 13
d_call: -
j_call: TRBJ1-5
v_call: TRBV5-1
clone_size: -
cdr3_nt: TGCGCCAGCAGCCGAGACACCAATCAGCCCCAGCATTTT
cdr3_aa: CASSRDTNQPQHF

cdr3_length: 16
d_call: -
j_call: TRBJ1-1
v_call: TRBV19
clone_size: -
cdr3_nt: TGTGCCAGTATGTTGCGAGGTGCGGCTCCAAACACTGAAGCTTTCTTT
cdr3_aa: CASMLRGAAPNTEAFF

cdr3_length: 12
d_call: -
j_call: TRBJ1-2
v_call: TRBV12-3/TRBV12-4
clone_size: -
cdr3_nt: TGTGCCAGCAGTTTGGCGGGGAATGGCTACACCTTC
cdr3_aa: CASSLAGNGYTF

cdr3_length: 14
d_call: TRBD2
j_call: TRBJ2-1
v_call: TRBV5-4
clone_size: -
cdr3_nt: TGTGCCAGCAGCGGGACTAGCGGGAGGTATGAGCAGTTCTTC
cdr3_aa: CASSGTSGRYEQFF

cdr3_length: 16
d_call: TRBD1
j_call: TRBJ1-1
v_call: TRBV28
clone_size: -
cdr3_nt: TGTGCCAGCAGTCGTGGACAGGGCCCGATGAACACTGAAGCTTTCTTT
cdr3_aa: CASSRGQGPMNTEAFF

cdr3_length: 13
d_call: TRBD1
j_call: TRBJ2-1
v_call: TRBV6-6
clone_size: -
cdr3_nt: TGTGCCAGCGGGTTGACAGGGAAGAATGAGCAGTTCTTC
cdr3_aa: CASGLTGKNEQFF

cdr3_length: 15
d_call: TRBD2
j_call: TRBJ2-7
v_call: TRBV5-1
clone_size: -
cdr3_nt: TGCGCCAGCAGCTTGGGTGCGGGAGTATCCTACGAGCAGTACTTC
cdr3_aa: CASSLGAGVSYEQYF

cdr3_length: 16
d_call: TRBD2
j_call: TRBJ2-6
v_call: TRBV19
clone_size: few
cdr3_nt: TGTGCCAGTAGTGGTAGCGGGGTCTCTGGGGCCAACGTCCTGACTTTC
cdr3_aa: CASSGSGVSGANVLTF